Below, one T cell receptor (beta chain) is given with its context. The sample originates from a study of blood T cells in healthy people across ages. CDR3 size: 20 residues. Germline-derived CDR1 and CDR2 are SGHNT and YENEEA. The trim removed 1 base at V and 7 bases at J, leaving 20 bases unmatched. Ranging in age from roughly 6 to 90, the donors were healthy Caucasian individuals from Russia. Then a second PCR, running roughly 7 to 12 cycles, was carried out with a sample-barcoded 5' primer and a J-beta primer mix. TCRdb re-derived calls from the 5' RACE reads in MiXCR, one entry per CDR3 protein. Of roughly 730,000 distinct CDR3 sequences in the sample, just over 55% were seen once.

The rearrangement links TRBV11-3 to TRBJ2-7, with 12 bases that match TRBD2. Sequencing input: blood. The origin of this receptor is a man in his forties in good health. CDR3 residues: CASSLGLWLAGGPCRSEQYF. CDR3 nucleotide sequence: TGTGCCAGCAGCTTAGGATTATGGCTAGCGGGAGGGCCGTGTAGGAGTGAGCAGTACTTC.